This T cell receptor (beta chain) was sequenced for a study of T cells in Graves' hyperthyroidism and ophthalmopathy. Turning to the study itself: Any treatment followed the collection of peripheral blood at initial diagnosis.

Comment on this clonotype: Its target is not known. A read error is likely, as this CDR3 ends without the conserved phenylalanine or tryptophan.

This sample holds PBMCs from roughly 10 ml fresh peripheral blood. TCR beta CDR3 regions were amplified from RNA transcripts. Researchers ran a first-round RT-PCR on the TCR CDR3 using the HTBI primer set. From the multiplex PCR reads, TCRdb called clonotypes with MiXCR, one entry per CDR3 protein. Of about 330,000 distinct CDR3 sequences listed, about 13% are singletons. Study-level findings and limits: By a 13 V-J model, ophthalmopathy was set apart from stable hyperthyroidism.

The receptor was isolated from a woman between 40 and 50 years old with Graves' ophthalmopathy. Sequencing was performed on blood.

The CDR3 sequence: CASSLGAVNYGYTL. CDR3 nucleotides: TGCGCCAGCAGCTTGGGAGCGGTAAACTATGGCTACACCCTC. J is TRBJ1-2 and V is TRBV5-1, with unresolved D. This CDR3 is built from 14 residues. Trimming took off 0 bases at V and 2 bases at J, with 8 bases between the two ends. The germline CDR1 and CDR2 sequences are SGHRS and YFSETQ.